This T cell receptor beta chain was captured by sequencing in a study of cytomegalovirus exposure and HLA in healthy donors. CDR3 length: 16 residues. With 4 bases clipped from V and 4 bases from J, the junction kept 11 bases outside the gene matches. Germline V gene sequence: CDR1 SGHRS, CDR2 YFSETQ. Healthy bone marrow donors made up the donors. The primer mix had 60 Vbeta and 13 Jbeta primers. Libraries were prepared by immunoSEQ multiplex PCR; TCRdb keeps only in-frame clonotypes and omits some of them. The sample lists roughly 76,000 clones; about nine tenths were seen once. This clone was picked up a small number of times. Its antigen is undetermined. Study findings and constraints: Listed as cytomegalovirus-associated were over 150 TCR beta chains. In vitro testing confirmed a few CMV-associated chains as specific for CMV antigens. As a later analysis showed, a missense DCLRE1C variant was linked to trimming of TCR beta V- and J-genes.

The chain uses TRBV5-1 and TRBJ2-3; 8 bases are a match to TRBD2. The source of this sequence is a woman aged 30 to 39 in good health and CMV-seronegative. Sequenced input: PBMCs. CDR3 sequence reads: CASSQELSGSADTQYF. The CDR3 DNA sequence: TGCGCCAGCAGCCAGGAGTTGAGCGGGAGCGCAGATACGCAGTATTTT.